A selection of T cell receptor beta chains follows, all from one sample in a study of shared clonotypes between healthy human individuals. Profiling relied on immunoSEQ multiplex PCR, and the TCRdb table lists in-frame clones only, not all of them. The sample includes over a million clones, about 75% of them seen just once. Specimen: memory CD4+ T cells sorted from blood. Source of these receptors: a man between 18 and 29 years old in good health. Each CDR3 is given without its conserved first and last residue.

v_gene: TRBV5-6
CDR3aa: ASSYPTGSNEQY

v_gene: TRBV6-5
CDR3aa: ASRRLGTAYGYT

v_gene: TRBV9
CDR3aa: ASSVAVTSGDNEQF

v_gene: TRBV5-5
CDR3aa: ASSTARTVGGDTQY

v_gene: TRBV5-1
CDR3aa: ASSLSGGGNTEAF

v_gene: TRBV5-1
CDR3aa: ASSWAGGLKETQY

v_gene: TRBV6-1
CDR3aa: ASSEQSYGYT

v_gene: TRBV4-1
CDR3aa: ASRVTGSSGNTIY

v_gene: TRBV18
CDR3aa: ASSPGQLNEQY

v_gene: TRBV7-2
CDR3aa: ASSLDGPDTQY

v_gene: TRBV19
CDR3aa: ASRGQLLNTGELF

v_gene: TRBV19
CDR3aa: ASRQTGMNTEAF

v_gene: TRBV19
CDR3aa: ASINSGNTIY

v_gene: TRBV5-6
CDR3aa: ASSPLGLAASTDTQY

v_gene: TRBV19
CDR3aa: ASSMGMSLNLFNYGYT

v_gene: TRBV2
CDR3aa: ASSETPSGGAGTQY

v_gene: TRBV28
CDR3aa: ASSIGPSYGYT

v_gene: TRBV5-1
CDR3aa: ASSLGPTGSQETQY

v_gene: TRBV29-1
CDR3aa: SAGEGTEQY

v_gene: TRBV10-3
CDR3aa: AISEGGTRANVLT

v_gene: TRBV10-3
CDR3aa: AIGAGQGPSEQY

v_gene: TRBV28
CDR3aa: ASRPAGASSYNSPLH

v_gene: TRBV9
CDR3aa: ASSFRRIAGTYNEQF

v_gene: TRBV9
CDR3aa: ASSSKGGGFQETQY

v_gene: TRBV18
CDR3aa: ASSTATNQPQH

v_gene: TRBV6-1
CDR3aa: ASRRQGGTEAF

v_gene: TRBV5-3
CDR3aa: ARLKGISNQPQH

v_gene: TRBV29-1
CDR3aa: SVTTSGSEQF

v_gene: TRBV2
CDR3aa: AERGTGSTIEAKNIQY

v_gene: TRBV10-3
CDR3aa: AISDRAGANTEAF

v_gene: TRBV4-1
CDR3aa: ASSQVGGGPMLETQY

v_gene: TRBV5-6
CDR3aa: ASSLVGNIQY

v_gene: TRBV30
CDR3aa: AWRGQGTSYNEQF

v_gene: TRBV11-1
CDR3aa: ASSLAVVGENIQY

v_gene: TRBV4-3
CDR3aa: ASSQDWDRVRSYNEQF

v_gene: TRBV15
CDR3aa: ATSRDPTSGSTFNEQF

v_gene: TRBV7-9
CDR3aa: ASSLGLAGGPYNEQF

v_gene: TRBV6-1
CDR3aa: ASRPSGGPYEQY

v_gene: TRBV19
CDR3aa: ASMGQGNTEAF

v_gene: TRBV2
CDR3aa: ASSDRTSNIGNTIY

v_gene: TRBV7-8
CDR3aa: ASSLKGDRGFQSNQPQH

v_gene: TRBV28
CDR3aa: ASSFPGPPVWANEKLF

v_gene: TRBV7-9
CDR3aa: ASSLLGTGMNTEAF

v_gene: TRBV30
CDR3aa: AYNGGGPYGYT

v_gene: TRBV9
CDR3aa: ASSGQGRFTGELF

v_gene: TRBV28
CDR3aa: ASSWSRYPIY

v_gene: TRBV11-2
CDR3aa: ASSLGSHPGNEQF

v_gene: TRBV30
CDR3aa: AWKDTYGGNSPLH

v_gene: TRBV6-5
CDR3aa: ASRRMFLEQY

v_gene: TRBV2
CDR3aa: ASSKGQGLVSYGYT

v_gene: TRBV2
CDR3aa: ASKLGGTNTEAF

v_gene: TRBV11-2
CDR3aa: ASSLDGRGTDTQY

v_gene: TRBV7-2
CDR3aa: ASSLRQNYGYT

v_gene: TRBV7-3
CDR3aa: ASSPQAVSTDTQY

v_gene: TRBV27
CDR3aa: ASSDRGTDTQY

v_gene: TRBV5-4
CDR3aa: ASSLGDRVPETQY

v_gene: TRBV6-1
CDR3aa: ASSARALGNQPQH

v_gene: TRBV10-3
CDR3aa: AISESGDEQF

v_gene: TRBV4-3
CDR3aa: ASSRSGVWGEQF